Listed here are 18 T cell receptor beta chains from one sample, sequenced in a study of PD-1 blockade in classical Hodgkin lymphoma. TCRdb keeps only in-frame clones here, not all; method: immunoSEQ multiplex PCR. The data contain about 150,000 clones, less than 80% of them singletons. Every patient relapsed after autologous stem cell transplantation, and brentuximab vedotin exposure varied. Material: peripheral blood mononuclear cells (PBMCs), obtained before the second cycle of nivolumab. The receptors come from a human donor with classical Hodgkin lymphoma.

The J gene is TRBJ2-6, the V gene TRBV4-3, with D tentatively TRBD2 (6 bases). CDR3 length: 17 amino acids. V gave up 1 base and J gave up 0 bases, with 10 bases separating them. The germline CDR1 and CDR2 sequences are LGHNA and YSLEER. Here the CDR3 reads CASSQGDSLSGANVLTF. The CDR3 bases are TGCGCCAGCAGCCAAGGGGACTCCCTCTCTGGGGCCAACGTCCTGACTTTC.

The gene calls are TRBV19 and TRBJ2-6; D is unclear. V lost 0 bases and J 0 bases, leaving 3 bases between the germline ends. The length of the CDR3 is 15 residues. CDR1 LNHDA and CDR2 SQIVND come from the germline V gene (reference sequence). The CDR3 reads CASSIDSSGANVLTF. CDR3 nucleotides: TGTGCCAGTAGTATAGACAGCTCTGGGGCCAACGTCCTGACTTTC.

The sample holds a few counts of this clone. The chain recombines TRBV5-1 with TRBJ2-2; maybe TRBD2 (6 bases). V dropped 3 bases and J dropped 3 bases, with 18 bases sitting between them. The germline CDR1 and CDR2 sequences are SGHRS and YFSETQ. This CDR3 is 17 amino acids long. The CDR3 sequence: CASSYNSPGTHTGELFF. DNA of the CDR3: TGCGCCAGCAGCTACAATTCACCCGGGACTCACACCGGGGAGCTGTTTTTT.

The gene calls are TRBV19 and TRBJ2-3; a weak D match, TRBD2 (6 bases). The CDR3 is 16 residues long. Trimming took off 5 bases at V and 2 bases at J, with 17 bases between the two ends. CDR1 is LNHDA and CDR2 is SQIVND in the germline V gene (reference sequence). The chain's CDR3 is CASSPGGVGYTDTQYF. The CDR3 nucleotides read TGTGCCAGTAGTCCCGGGGGTGTAGGCTACACAGATACGCAGTATTTT.

J is TRBJ2-7 and V is TRBV9; possible D gene TRBD1, 6 bases. The V gene lost 1 base and the J gene lost 6 bases, with 14 bases spanning the gap. CDR3 length: 14 amino acids. Germline CDR1 and CDR2: SGDLS and YYNGEE. CDR3 protein: CASSVQAGAPEQYF. The CDR3 region has the DNA TGTGCCAGCAGCGTACAGGCAGGGGCCCCCGAGCAGTACTTC. The variable domain in full, with the rest retrieved from reference TRBV9 and TRBJ2-7, is DSGVTQTPKHLITATGQRVTLRCSPRSGDLSVYWYQQSLDQGLQFLIQYYNGEERAKGNILERFSAQQFPDLHSELNLSSLELGDSALYFCASSVQAGAPEQYFGPGTRLTVT.

The chain couples TRBV7-3 to TRBJ1-1; 9 bases align to TRBD1. The germline V gene encodes CDR1 SGHTA and CDR2 FQGTGA. V gave up 6 bases and J gave up 10 bases; unmatched junction bases: 6. This CDR3 is 12 amino acids long. CDR3 sequence: CASSTGTGLAFF. CDR3 nucleotides: TGTGCCAGCAGTACCGGGACAGGGCTAGCTTTCTTT. Combining the CDR3 with reference TRBV7-3 and TRBJ1-1 gives the whole variable domain GAGVSQTPSNKVTEKGKYVELRCDPISGHTALYWYRQSLGQGPEFLIYFQGTGAADDSGLPNDRFFAVRPEGSVSTLKIQRTERGDSAVYLCASSTGTGLAFFGQGTRLTVV.

This chain uses TRBV27 with TRBJ2-3; no firm D call. The CDR3 is 14 residues long. The V gene lost 6 bases and the J gene lost 1 base, with 11 bases spanning the gap. The germline CDR1 and CDR2 sequences are MNHEY and SMNVEV (reference sequence). The CDR3 DNA reads as TGTGCCAGCAGCCACGGAAGGGGCACAGATACGCAGTATTTT. Its protein is CASSHGRGTDTQYF.

This clone was seen many times. The chain is built from TRBV6-5 and TRBJ2-1; TRBD2 is a possible D gene (7 bases). CDR1 MNHEY and CDR2 SVGAGI come from the germline V gene. V was clipped by 4 bases and J by 9 bases, with 22 bases between them. The CDR3 is 16 residues long. The CDR3 region is CASSSLLGGRVGEQFF. The DNA for the CDR3 is TGTGCCAGCAGTTCCCTACTGGGGGGGCGCGTCGGTGAGCAGTTCTTC.

This clone was detected only a few times. In the same sample, other DNA sequences code for this CDR3. V gene TRBV11-2 combines with J gene TRBJ2-5, with 11 positions matching TRBD2. The CDR3 covers 15 residues. The V segment lost 3 bases and the J segment 5 bases; nucleotides outside the gene matches: 5. Germline CDR1 SGHAT, CDR2 FQNNGV. The CDR3 nucleotides read TGTGCCAGCAGCTTGGTAGCGGGGGGGCCGGAGACCCAGTACTTC. This codes for CASSLVAGGPETQYF.

The rearrangement uses TRBV28 and TRBJ1-1; perhaps TRBD1 as D (5 bases). The CDR3 consists of 15 residues. The V and J ends lost 0 bases and 1 base respectively, with 9 bases between them. The germline V gene encodes CDR1 MDHEN and CDR2 SYDVKM. This CDR3 reads CASSLWGRRNTEAFF. In DNA form, the CDR3 reads TGTGCCAGCAGTTTATGGGGACGGAGGAACACTGAAGCTTTCTTT.

Only one count was recorded for this clone. The rearrangement uses TRBV4-2 and TRBJ2-3, with 8 bases fitting TRBD2. With 0 bases clipped from V and 0 bases from J, the junction kept 5 bases outside the gene matches. This CDR3 is built from 17 residues. Looked up from germline, CDR1 is LGHNA and CDR2 is YNFKEQ. The CDR3 coding sequence is TGTGCCAGCAGCCAAGAACCGGGACTAGTAAGCACAGATACGCAGTATTTT. Amino acids: CASSQEPGLVSTDTQYF.

The chain links TRBV6-5 to TRBJ2-3; D gene ambiguous. Trimming shortened V by 2 bases and J by 1 base, and 10 bases separated the two germline ends. Germline V CDR1 and CDR2: MNHEY, SVGAGI. This CDR3 has 15 amino acids. Here the CDR3 reads CASSYGLPGTDTQYF. The CDR3, as DNA: TGTGCCAGCAGTTACGGCCTCCCAGGCACAGATACGCAGTATTTT.

V usage is TRBV7-3 and J usage is TRBJ2-2; 7 nucleotides align to TRBD2. V dropped 6 bases and J dropped 2; count of bases not matched to a gene: 12. In germline, CDR1 is SGHTA, CDR2 FQGTGA. This CDR3 has 17 residues. The CDR3: CASSYPGGFTNTGELFF. CDR3 bases: TGTGCCAGCAGTTATCCGGGGGGTTTTACAAACACCGGGGAGCTGTTTTTT. Full variable domain (outside the CDR3, taken from reference TRBV7-3 and TRBJ2-2): GAGVSQTPSNKVTEKGKYVELRCDPISGHTALYWYRQSLGQGPEFLIYFQGTGAADDSGLPNDRFFAVRPEGSVSTLKIQRTERGDSAVYLCASSYPGGFTNTGELFFGEGSRLTVL.

This rearrangement joins TRBV9 to TRBJ2-3, with 9 bases matching TRBD2. The CDR3 loop spans 16 amino acids. In germline, CDR1 is SGDLS, CDR2 YYNGEE. V trimming: 0 bases; J trimming: 4 bases; junction bases outside the gene matches: 6. Here the CDR3 reads CASSVVSGGTPDTQYF. The CDR3 DNA follows: TGTGCCAGCAGCGTAGTAAGCGGGGGGACTCCAGATACGCAGTATTTT.

The V gene is TRBV27, the J gene TRBJ2-1, with D possibly being TRBD1 (7 bases). CDR1 and CDR2 from the germline V gene are MNHEY and SMNVEV (reference sequence). V gave up 4 bases and J gave up 6 bases, with 16 bases separating them. The CDR3 sequence is 15 residues long. DNA for the CDR3: TGTGCCAGCAGTTCCAGAAGGAGGGGGCCCAATGAGCAGTTCTTC. It encodes CASSSRRRGPNEQFF.

Only a few counts were recorded for this clone. The chain joins TRBV7-2 to TRBJ2-2, with 7 bases lining up with TRBD2. CDR1 and CDR2 (germline): SGHTA, FQGNSA. There are 16 residues in the CDR3. V was clipped by 0 bases and J by 15 bases; unmatched bases: 16. The CDR3 bases are TGTGCCAGCAGCTTAGCCACCAGGCGACTTGCGGGAGAGTTGTTTTTT. Encoded protein: CASSLATRRLAGELFF.

The chain couples TRBV19 to TRBJ2-1, with D unclear. The V gene lost 1 base and the J gene lost 4 bases, with 11 bases spanning the gap. Germline CDR1 LNHDA, CDR2 SQIVND (reference sequence). CDR3 length equals 15 residues. The CDR3 bases are TGTGCCAGTAGTATAGTTGGAAATAATTACAATGAGCAGTTCTTC. Its translation is CASSIVGNNYNEQFF.

This clone showed up just a few times. The V and J genes are TRBV19 and TRBJ2-6, with a tentative D call TRBD2 (6 bases). V was cut by 5 bases and J by 1 base, with 12 bases left in between. Germline assignment: CDR1 LNHDA and CDR2 SQIVND (reference sequence). This CDR3 is 16 amino acids long. This CDR3 reads CASSDGGGSGANVLTF. The CDR3 DNA sequence: TGTGCCAGTAGTGACGGGGGTGGATCTGGGGCCAACGTCCTGACTTTC.